The T cell receptor (beta chain) described here comes from a study of shared clonotypes between healthy human individuals. Overall study findings and caveats: Generally, naive subsets came out with larger estimated richness than memory subsets. Naive CD4 clonotypes were shared across a handful of donors at roughly 5.3%.

This clone was seen only a few times. Its antigen is unknown. TCRdb's copy holds only in-frame clones and misses some; the assay was immunoSEQ multiplex PCR. The table shows about 100,000 clones, with roughly 70% occurring only once. The V gene's germline CDR1 is MNHNS and CDR2 SASEGT. The CDR3 spans 15 residues. Trimming stripped 2 bases from V and 3 bases from J, with 10 bases between. The receptor's source is a woman in her 30s in good health. This sequence joins TRBV6-1 and TRBJ1-4; tentatively, D is TRBD1 (6 bases). Input material: memory CD8+ T cells sorted from blood. Subset here: CD45RO+ cells pooled with CCR7-negative TemRA cells. The chain's CDR3 is CASSEFSGANEKLFF. The CDR3 coding sequence is TGTGCCAGCAGTGAATTTTCAGGGGCTAATGAAAAACTGTTTTTT.